This T cell receptor beta chain was sequenced during a study of shared clonotypes between healthy human individuals. Sequenced by immunoSEQ multiplex PCR; TCRdb stores in-frame clones only, minus some. The sample yields approximately 980,000 clones, approximately 80% seen once. Overall study findings and caveats: Read depth was anticipated to influence clonotype sharing among donors. The naive CD4 repertoires of a handful of donors were compared, and around 5.1% of clonotypes were shared.

Remarks on this clone: Antigen: not known.

V was trimmed by 6 bases and J by 0 bases, leaving 12 bases between them. Germline CDR1 reads SNHLY; CDR2 reads FYNNEI. The CDR3 covers 14 residues. The chain links TRBV2 to TRBJ2-7; D perhaps matches TRBD1 (5 bases). Material for sequencing was memory CD4+ T cells sorted from blood. Indicated subset: CD45RA-negative fraction. The sequence was obtained from a man between 18 and 29 years old in good health. Here the CDR3 reads CASRDTFLSYEQYF. The CDR3 DNA reads as TGTGCCAGCAGGGACACATTTCTCTCCTACGAGCAGTACTTC.